These T cell receptor beta chains were read from a single sample in a study of T-cell memory formation after mild COVID-19. Via MiXCR, TCRdb re-called the 5' RACE reads, giving one row per CDR3 protein. The data show some 48,000 distinct CDR3 sequences, roughly an eighth seen once. The sequencing input was PBMCs or a T cell subset sorted from them (not recorded which). These receptors all stem from a man aged 18 to 30 who had mild COVID-19 (a few samples of this study predate the infection). Cell type and time point are not known. The CDR3 runs from the conserved cysteine through the conserved F or W. Each record gives: V gene, D gene, clone size, J gene, CDR3 DNA, CDR3 protein. A D gene is named only where the DNA matches it firmly. For some rows the clone size is stated as once, few or many, or as a class when expanded; others skip it.

TRBV27	TRBD2	few	TRBJ2-3	TGTGCCAGCAGTTTAGTCCCAGCGGGGGGGCCCGATACGCAGTATTTT	CASSLVPAGGPDTQYF
TRBV18	NA	few	TRBJ1-1	TGTGCCAGCTCTTCATCACTGGAGGGAACTGAAGCTTTCTTT	CASSSSLEGTEAFF
TRBV18	NA	many	TRBJ2-1	TGTGCCAGCTCACCTTCGTACTCGTCCTACAATGAGCAGTTCTTC	CASSPSYSSYNEQFF
TRBV6-5	NA	NA	TRBJ1-4	TGTGCCAGCAGTTACCGGACAACCATTGAAAAACTGTTTTTT	CASSYRTTIEKLFF
TRBV20-1	NA	NA	TRBJ2-7	TGCAGTGCTAGAGACGCCCTTGGACCAGGGGAGCAGTACTTC	CSARDALGPGEQYF
TRBV20-1	NA	NA	TRBJ1-2	TGCAGTGCTAGATCGGGGGCTAACTATGGCTACACCTTC	CSARSGANYGYTF
TRBV7-2	NA	many	TRBJ2-7	TGTGCCAGCACCTTCTCCAGGACTAACTACGAGCAGTACTTC	CASTFSRTNYEQYF
TRBV6-2/TRBV6-3	TRBD2	NA	TRBJ2-7	TGTGCCAGCAGTCACCCCAGCGGGGGGGCCTACGAGCAGTACTTC	CASSHPSGGAYEQYF
TRBV2	NA	few	TRBJ2-7	TGTGCCAGCAGTGTAAGGGCTACCTACGAGCAGTACTTC	CASSVRATYEQYF
TRBV7-2	TRBD2	NA	TRBJ2-3	TGTGCCAGCAGCTTTATCCTCCCTAGCGGGGGGAGAGATACGCAGTATTTT	CASSFILPSGGRDTQYF
TRBV7-6	NA	few	TRBJ1-5	TGTGCCAGCAGCTTAGCGATTGTTAGCAATCAGCCCCAGCATTTT	CASSLAIVSNQPQHF
TRBV5-1	NA	NA	TRBJ1-2	TGCGCCAGCAGCTTGAAGGGCTCAGTGGGGGGCTACACCTTC	CASSLKGSVGGYTF
TRBV7-2	TRBD2	many	TRBJ2-7	TGTGCCAGCAGCTTAACTAGCGGGGGTTACGAGCAGTACTTC	CASSLTSGGYEQYF
TRBV7-2	NA	NA	TRBJ1-2	TGTGCCAGCAGCTCCACCAGGGTCTACACCTTC	CASSSTRVYTF
TRBV11-2	NA	many	TRBJ2-1	TGTGCCAGCAGCTCCGCGCCTGAGCAGTTCTTC	CASSSAPEQFF
TRBV28	NA	NA	TRBJ2-4	TGTGCCAGCAGTCGGGGGCAGCTCGAAAACATTCAGTACTTC	CASSRGQLENIQYF
TRBV15	TRBD1	NA	TRBJ1-1	TGTGCCACCAGCATTAGACAGGGGTCTGAAGCTTTCTTT	CATSIRQGSEAFF
TRBV23-1	NA	NA	TRBJ1-5	TGCGCCAGCAGTCGGTCAGGGCCCTATAGCAATCAGCCCCAGCATTTT	CASSRSGPYSNQPQHF
TRBV12-3/TRBV12-4	NA	few	TRBJ2-2	TGTGCCAGCAGTCCTCCTAAAAGGTTTCGGAGAAAAATGTCCCCCGGGGAGCTGTTTTTT	CASSPPKRFRRKMSPGELFF
TRBV7-9	TRBD1	NA	TRBJ1-2	TGTGCCAGCAGCATACAGGGGACTTCCTATGGCTACACCTTC	CASSIQGTSYGYTF
TRBV7-2	TRBD2	many	TRBJ2-1	TGTGCCAGCAGCCCCCCGGGGGGAGCGGGGGGGCAGGGTGAGCAGTTCTTC	CASSPPGGAGGQGEQFF
TRBV6-6	NA	many	TRBJ2-1	TGTGCCAGCAGTAGGGACTCTGGATATGAGCAGTTCTTC	CASSRDSGYEQFF
TRBV20-1	TRBD2	many	TRBJ2-3	TGCAGTGCTAGCGTGGCTAGCGGGGGGCAACTGACTAGCACAGATACGCAGTATTTT	CSASVASGGQLTSTDTQYF
TRBV7-3	NA	many	TRBJ1-2	TGTGCCAGCAGCTTGGGGCCAGACTCTAACTATGGCTACACCTTC	CASSLGPDSNYGYTF
TRBV29-1	NA	many	TRBJ1-2	TGCAGCGTTGAGGAGCCGCCGAGGAACTATGGCTACACCTTC	CSVEEPPRNYGYTF
TRBV15	TRBD1	few	TRBJ1-2	TGTGCCACCAGCAGCTCCTCTCCTCTACGTTGGGGACAGGGGGTTCTTCGTGATGGCTACACCTTC	CATSSSSPLRWGQGVLRDGYTF
TRBV6-2/TRBV6-3	NA	many	TRBJ2-5	TGTGCCAGCAGTTACTCGAGGACCAGTAAGACCCAGTACTTC	CASSYSRTSKTQYF
TRBV9	NA	NA	TRBJ2-5	TGTGCCAGCAGCGTAGGGGGGTACCAAGAGACCCAGTACTTC	CASSVGGYQETQYF
TRBV7-8	NA	few	TRBJ2-5	TGTGCCAGCGCTACCTACCAAGAGACCCAGTACTTC	CASATYQETQYF
TRBV7-8	NA	NA	TRBJ1-6	TGTGCCAGCAGCTTTGGTCCAAGTGAGGGGACCCTCCACTTT	CASSFGPSEGTLHF
TRBV4-2	TRBD1	many	TRBJ1-5	TGTGCCAGCAGCTCACAGGGGGCTAGCAATCAGCCCCAGCATTTT	CASSSQGASNQPQHF
TRBV7-2	TRBD2	NA	TRBJ2-3	TGTGCCAGCAGCTGGGGGGGGACAGATACGCAGTATTTT	CASSWGGTDTQYF
TRBV29-1	NA	few	TRBJ2-5	TGCAGCGACAGGGGCCCAGCGGGAGAGACCCAGTACTTC	CSDRGPAGETQYF
TRBV27	TRBD1	few	TRBJ2-1	TGTGCCAGCAGCCAGACAGGGTACAATGAGCAGTTCTTC	CASSQTGYNEQFF
TRBV14	TRBD1	many	TRBJ1-2	TGTGCCAGCAGCGGGACAGGGAACTATGGCTACACCTTC	CASSGTGNYGYTF
TRBV4-1	TRBD1	few	TRBJ1-3	TGCGCCAGCAGCCGGCAGGGCCAGGGGGCTGGAAACACCATATATTTT	CASSRQGQGAGNTIYF
TRBV19	NA	NA	TRBJ1-1	TGTGCCAGTAGTATTTGGACTGAAGCTTTCTTT	CASSIWTEAFF
TRBV12-3/TRBV12-4	TRBD2	many	TRBJ2-5	TGTGCCAGCAGTGGGGCGGGAGGGACCCAGTACTTC	CASSGAGGTQYF
TRBV20-1	TRBD2	NA	TRBJ2-3	TGCAGTGCTAGAGCAGGCCTAGCGGGGGTGACCTACACAGATACGCAGTATTTT	CSARAGLAGVTYTDTQYF
TRBV12-3/TRBV12-4	NA	many	TRBJ2-7	TGTGCCAGCAGTAGAGGGTCCTACTCCTACGAGCAGTACTTC	CASSRGSYSYEQYF
TRBV7-9	TRBD1	many	TRBJ2-7	TGTGCCAGCAGCTCAATTTACCCCACAGGGGAATCTAGCTTC	CASSSIYPTGESSF
TRBV6-5	TRBD1	NA	TRBJ1-1	TGTGCCACAGGGGGCAGGGACACTGAAGCTTTCTTT	CATGGRDTEAFF
TRBV5-6	TRBD2	few	TRBJ2-5	TGTGCCAGCAGCCTTGCGACTAGCGGGACCCAGTACTTC	CASSLATSGTQYF
TRBV14	TRBD1	few	TRBJ2-7	TGTGCCAGCAGCCAAGAGCGACAGGGCGAGCAGTACTTC	CASSQERQGEQYF
TRBV5-4	TRBD1	few	TRBJ2-4	TGTGCCAGCAGCAAGACAGGGGCCAAAAACATTCAGTACTTC	CASSKTGAKNIQYF
TRBV28	NA	few	TRBJ1-5	TGTGCCAGCAGTTCTAACTTTCAGCCCCAGCATTTT	CASSSNFQPQHF
TRBV4-1	NA	few	TRBJ1-5	TGCGCCAGCAGCCCAGGTCCGGGACAAACAGCTCAGCCCCAGCATTTT	CASSPGPGQTAQPQHF
TRBV6-4	NA	few	TRBJ2-3	TGTGCCAGCAGTGACGGCGGGTGGGGCACAGATACGCAGTATTTT	CASSDGGWGTDTQYF
TRBV24-1	NA	few	TRBJ2-3	TGTGCCACCAGTGATTTAAGGGGTGGAGATACGCAGTATTTT	CATSDLRGGDTQYF
TRBV7-8	NA	NA	TRBJ2-1	TGTGCCAGCAGCAGGACATCGTACAATGAGCAGTTCTTC	CASSRTSYNEQFF
TRBV19	TRBD1	few	TRBJ1-5	TGTGCCAGTAGTTTACGACCGGGACAGGGTGGTCAGCCCCAGCATTTT	CASSLRPGQGGQPQHF